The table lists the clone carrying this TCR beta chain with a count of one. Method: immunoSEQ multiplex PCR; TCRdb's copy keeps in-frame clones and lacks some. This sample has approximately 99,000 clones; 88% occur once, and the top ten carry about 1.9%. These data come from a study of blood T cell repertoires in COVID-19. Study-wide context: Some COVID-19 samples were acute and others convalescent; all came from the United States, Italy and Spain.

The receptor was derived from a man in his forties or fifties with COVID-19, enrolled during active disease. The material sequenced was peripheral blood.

CDR3 in DNA: TGTGCCAGCAGCTCAATGTCCGCCGGGACAGGGGGGAGTGAGCAGTACTTC. Its protein is CASSSMSAGTGGSEQYF. This rearrangement joins TRBV9 to TRBJ2-7, with 11 bases fitting TRBD1. In germline, CDR1 is SGDLS, CDR2 YYNGEE. The CDR3 length is 17 residues. Unmatched junction bases numbered 16, after V lost 4 bases and J lost 7 bases.